The clone carrying this T cell receptor (beta chain) was detected only a few times. Original handling: Researchers report that nucleated cell counts were estimated from reference gene primer amplification. The assay was immunoSEQ multiplex PCR, and TCRdb's table has in-frame clones only and misses some. The D gene and trimming were derived from the DNA, and the V and J assignments and clone size from that table. The sample shows fewer than 90,000 clones, roughly 87% of them seen only once. The CDR3 is 13 amino acids. Germline-derived CDR1 and CDR2 are LNHDA and SQIVND (reference sequence). The V and J ends lost 5 bases and 3 bases, in that order; junction bases with no gene match: 2. The data originate from a study of blood T cell repertoires in COVID-19. On the study more broadly: Sites across the United States, Italy and Spain contributed samples from acute and convalescent COVID-19.

The chain employs TRBV19 and TRBJ2-7; 9 bases fit TRBD2. The sample taken for sequencing was peripheral blood. The receptor was isolated from a man over 45 with acute or convalescent COVID-19. The CDR3 bases are TGTGCCAGTAGTGCGGGGGGGAACTACGAGCAGTACTTC. As protein: CASSAGGNYEQYF. Full variable domain (rest looked up from reference TRBV19 and TRBJ2-7): DGGITQSPKYLFRKEGQNVTLSCEQNLNHDAMYWYRQDPGQGLRLIYYSQIVNDFQKGDIAEGYSVSREKKESFPLTVTSAQKNPTAFYLCASSAGGNYEQYFGPGTRLTVT.